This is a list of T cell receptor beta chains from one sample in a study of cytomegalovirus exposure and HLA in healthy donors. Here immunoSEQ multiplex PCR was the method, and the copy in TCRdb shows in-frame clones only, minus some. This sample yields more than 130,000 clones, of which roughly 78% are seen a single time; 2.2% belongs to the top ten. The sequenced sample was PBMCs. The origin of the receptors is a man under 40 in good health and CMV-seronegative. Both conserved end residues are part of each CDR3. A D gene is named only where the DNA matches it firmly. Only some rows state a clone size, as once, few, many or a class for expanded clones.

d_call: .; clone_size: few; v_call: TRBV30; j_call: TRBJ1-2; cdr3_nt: TGTGCCTGGAGTGCAGGGTTTACGGCTAACTATGGCTACACCTTC; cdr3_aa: CAWSAGFTANYGYTF
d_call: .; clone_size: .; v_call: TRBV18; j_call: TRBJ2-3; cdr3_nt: TGTGCCAGCTCAAACAGGGTTTTCAGCACAGATACGCAGTATTTT; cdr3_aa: CASSNRVFSTDTQYF
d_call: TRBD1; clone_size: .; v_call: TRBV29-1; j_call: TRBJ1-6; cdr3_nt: TGCAGCGTCGCGGACAGGAGTAATTCACCCCTCCACTTT; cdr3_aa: CSVADRSNSPLHF
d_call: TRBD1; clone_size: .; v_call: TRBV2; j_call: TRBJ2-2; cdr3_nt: TGTGCCAGCATTTCAGGGGGCCAGATCACCGGGGAGCTGTTTTTT; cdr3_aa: CASISGGQITGELFF
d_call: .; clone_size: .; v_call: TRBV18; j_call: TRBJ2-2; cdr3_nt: TGTGCCAGCTCACCAGTTCTCGTGAAGGCGGCCGGGGAGCTGTTTTTT; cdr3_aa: CASSPVLVKAAGELFF
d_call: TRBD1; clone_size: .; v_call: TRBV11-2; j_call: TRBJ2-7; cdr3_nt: TGTGCCAGCAGCTCTCTCGGGCGGGACAGGAGCTCCTACGAGCAGTACTTC; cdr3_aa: CASSSLGRDRSSYEQYF
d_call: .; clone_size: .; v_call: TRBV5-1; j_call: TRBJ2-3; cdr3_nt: TGCGCCAGCAGCTTCCAGGGGGGAACAGATACGCAGTATTTT; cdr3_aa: CASSFQGGTDTQYF
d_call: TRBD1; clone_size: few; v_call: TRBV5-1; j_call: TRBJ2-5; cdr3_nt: TGCGCCAGCAGCTTGGGTCTGACAGGGGGGCTGGGAGAGACCCAGTACTTC; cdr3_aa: CASSLGLTGGLGETQYF
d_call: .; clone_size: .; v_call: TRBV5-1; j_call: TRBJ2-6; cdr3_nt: TGCGCCAGCAGCGTCTACAGGCCATTGAGCTCTGGGGCCAACGTCCTGACTTTC; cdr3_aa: CASSVYRPLSSGANVLTF
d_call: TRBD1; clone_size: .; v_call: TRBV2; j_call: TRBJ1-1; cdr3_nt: TGTGCCAGCAGGGTCGGCGAAGGTCAGGGGGCATCAGCTTTCTTT; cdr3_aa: CASRVGEGQGASAFF
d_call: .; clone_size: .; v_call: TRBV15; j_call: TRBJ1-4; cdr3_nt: TGTGCCACCAGCAGAGTTGGGGGCGACCTTGAAAAACTGTTTTTT; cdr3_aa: CATSRVGGDLEKLFF
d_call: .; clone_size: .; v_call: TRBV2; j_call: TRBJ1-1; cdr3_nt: TGTGCCAGCATTATTTCAGGGTCGAACACTGAAGCTTTCTTT; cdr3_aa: CASIISGSNTEAFF
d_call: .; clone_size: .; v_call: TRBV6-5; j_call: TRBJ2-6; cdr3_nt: TGTGCCAGCAGTGTGAGAGGGTCTGGGGCCAACGTCCTGACTTTC; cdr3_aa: CASSVRGSGANVLTF
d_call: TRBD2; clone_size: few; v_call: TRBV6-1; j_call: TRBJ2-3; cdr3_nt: TGTGCCAGCAGTAGACTAGCGGGAGCAGATACGCAGTATTTT; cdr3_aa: CASSRLAGADTQYF
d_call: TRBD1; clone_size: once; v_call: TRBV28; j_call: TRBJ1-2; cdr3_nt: TGTGCCAGCAGTTATTCGGACAGGGTGGGAAACTATGGCTACACCTTC; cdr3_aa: CASSYSDRVGNYGYTF
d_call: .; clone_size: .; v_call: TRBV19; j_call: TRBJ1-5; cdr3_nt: TGTGCCAGTAACACTCGGGGTATGGGTCAGCCCCAGCATTTT; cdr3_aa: CASNTRGMGQPQHF
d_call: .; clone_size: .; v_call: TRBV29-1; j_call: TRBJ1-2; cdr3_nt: TGCAGCGTTGAACGGTGGGAGTATGGCTACCCCTTC; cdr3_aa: CSVERWEYGYPF
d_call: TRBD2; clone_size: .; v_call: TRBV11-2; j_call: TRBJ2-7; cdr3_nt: TGTGCCAGCAGCTCATCGGGACTAGCGGGGTCCTACGAGCAGTACTTC; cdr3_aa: CASSSSGLAGSYEQYF
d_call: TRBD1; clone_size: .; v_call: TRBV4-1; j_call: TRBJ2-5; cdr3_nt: TGCGCCAGCAGCCGACTTACAGGGGCGGTGAAGACCCAGTACTTC; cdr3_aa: CASSRLTGAVKTQYF
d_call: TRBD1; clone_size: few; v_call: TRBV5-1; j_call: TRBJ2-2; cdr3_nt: TGCGCCAGCAGCTTGGGACAGGGGAACACCGGGGAGCTGTTTTTT; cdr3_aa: CASSLGQGNTGELFF
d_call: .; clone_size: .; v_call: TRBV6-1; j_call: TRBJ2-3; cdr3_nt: TGTGCCAGCAGTGAGGCCCTTGGTACGCAGTATTTT; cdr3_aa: CASSEALGTQYF
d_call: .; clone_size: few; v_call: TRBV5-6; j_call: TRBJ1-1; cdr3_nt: TGTGCCAGCAGCTTAAGGACACTCACTGAAGCTTTCTTT; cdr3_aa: CASSLRTLTEAFF
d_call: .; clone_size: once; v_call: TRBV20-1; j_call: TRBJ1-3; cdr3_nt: TGCAGTGCTAGGCGGGGGAACACCATATATTTT; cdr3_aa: CSARRGNTIYF
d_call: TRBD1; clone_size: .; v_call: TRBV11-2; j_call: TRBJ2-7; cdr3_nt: TGTGCCAGCAGCCCTACCGCCGGGACAGATTCCTACGAGCAGTACTTC; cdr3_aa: CASSPTAGTDSYEQYF
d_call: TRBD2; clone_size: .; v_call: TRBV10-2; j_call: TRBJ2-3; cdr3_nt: TGCGCCAGCAGTGAAGGTGGCGGGAGGCCAGATACGCAGTATTTT; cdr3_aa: CASSEGGGRPDTQYF
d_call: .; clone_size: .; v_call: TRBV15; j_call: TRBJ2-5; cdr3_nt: TGTGCCACCGGGCGGGGCGCTTTTGGAGAGACCCAGTACTTC; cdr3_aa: CATGRGAFGETQYF
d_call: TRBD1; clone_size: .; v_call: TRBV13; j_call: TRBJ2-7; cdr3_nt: TGTGCCAGCAGCTTAGAGGACAGGGGGGGCTCCTACGAGCAGTACTTC; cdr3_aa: CASSLEDRGGSYEQYF
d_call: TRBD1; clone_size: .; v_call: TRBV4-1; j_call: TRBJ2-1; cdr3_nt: TGCGCCAGCAGCCAAGTCCCGGGACAGGGACGCTCCTACAATGAGCAGTTCTTC; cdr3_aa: CASSQVPGQGRSYNEQFF
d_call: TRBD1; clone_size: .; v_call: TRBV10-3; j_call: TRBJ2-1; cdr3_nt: TGTGCCATCAGTGATAGTCCCGGGACAGCTAGCTCCTACAATGAGCAGTTCTTC; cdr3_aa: CAISDSPGTASSYNEQFF
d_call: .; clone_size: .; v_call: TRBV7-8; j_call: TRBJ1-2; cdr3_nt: TGTGCCAGCAGCTTGGAGGGGGGGAACTCTAACTATGGCTACACCTTC; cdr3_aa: CASSLEGGNSNYGYTF
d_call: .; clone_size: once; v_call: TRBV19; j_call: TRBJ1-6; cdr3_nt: TGTGCCAGTAGTACCCCAGGCAGGGGTAATTCACCCCTCCACTTT; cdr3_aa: CASSTPGRGNSPLHF
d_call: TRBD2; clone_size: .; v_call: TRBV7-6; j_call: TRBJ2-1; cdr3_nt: TGTGCCAGCAGCTTAACCGGTTTCGGCGGGAGTTGGGAAAATGAGCAGTTCTTC; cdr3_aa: CASSLTGFGGSWENEQFF